This T cell receptor (beta chain) was profiled in a study of T cell changes during pregnancy in multiple sclerosis. Data came from immunoSEQ multiplex PCR; TCRdb stores just in-frame clones and leaves some out. Of tens of thousands of clones listed, under 95% were seen once; the top ten hold approximately 1.5%. CDR3 size: 15 residues. Trimming removed 6 bases at V and 6 bases at J, with 21 bases between. Per the germline V gene, CDR1 is SGHVS and CDR2 is FQNEAQ. The clonotype originates from a female donor with multiple sclerosis, enrolled in a pregnancy study. Material: peripheral blood, obtained in the third trimester of pregnancy. The rearrangement joins TRBV7-8 to TRBJ2-7; weak D call: TRBD2 (6 bases). The CDR3 sequence is CASSSPGVSSAEQYF. CDR3 bases: TGTGCCAGCAGTTCCCCGGGGGTCTCATCCGCCGAGCAGTACTTC.